One sample yielded the 23 T cell receptor beta chains listed below, sequenced in a study of cytomegalovirus exposure and HLA in healthy donors. This PCR relied on a set of 60 Vbeta primers and 13 Jbeta primers. The data were produced by immunoSEQ multiplex PCR, yet TCRdb's version contains in-frame clones alone and is incomplete. The table lists 100,000 or so clones, roughly 70% of them singletons. Source material: PBMCs. The source of these receptors is a man aged 40-49 years in good health and CMV-seronegative.

This clone was recorded a few times. The chain links TRBV9 to TRBJ1-4; TRBD1 matches at 8 bases. The CDR3 covers 15 residues. The V segment lost 3 bases and the J segment 8 bases; nucleotides outside the gene matches: 9. Per germline, CDR1 SGDLS and CDR2 YYNGEE. CDR3 in DNA: TGTGCCAGCAGCGCTCCAGGGGGCGCGATCGAAAAACTGTTTTTT. Its protein is CASSAPGGAIEKLFF.

The V and J genes are TRBV9 and TRBJ1-2; TRBD1 agrees at 10 bases. V lost 4 bases and J lost 3; bases outside the gene matches: 6. CDR3 length equals 15 residues. Germline V gene lookup returns CDR1 SGDLS and CDR2 YYNGEE. The CDR3 bases are TGTGCCAGCAGCCCCGGGACAGGGGACCACTATGGCTACACCTTC. Translated, it gives CASSPGTGDHYGYTF.

CDR3 bases: TGTGCCAGTAGAGGGGCAGGGGGGAAAGAGACCCAGTACTTC. It is translated as CASRGAGGKETQYF. The V and J genes are TRBV19 and TRBJ2-5, with D maybe TRBD1 (7 bases). Germline-derived CDR1 and CDR2 are LNHDA and SQIVND (reference sequence). The V gene lost 6 bases and the J gene lost 3 bases, with 14 bases spanning the gap. CDR3 length equals 14 residues.

This clone was seen a few times. Here the CDR3 DNA reads TGTGCCAGCAGCTTAGGTAGGTCCCACGGGGGCTACACCTTC. As protein: CASSLGRSHGGYTF. The chain recombines TRBV7-9 with TRBJ1-2; no reliable D call. Germline CDR1 and CDR2: SEHNR and FQNEAQ (reference sequence). V gave up 1 base and J gave up 8 bases, with 14 bases separating them. There are 14 residues in the CDR3.

Turning to this clone: Compared with germline, one end of the junction differs, possibly owing to a read error. The chain couples TRBV7-9 to TRBJ2-7; TRBD2 agrees at 11 bases. Germline CDR1 and CDR2: SEHNR and FQNEAQ (reference sequence). The CDR3 covers 16 residues. The chain's CDR3 is CSSSDTSGRRDYEQYF. The DNA for the CDR3 is TGTTCCAGCAGCGACACTAGCGGGAGAAGGGACTACGAGCAGTACTTC. Variable domain in full (rest from reference TRBV7-9 and TRBJ2-7): DTGVSQNPRHKITKRGQNVTFRCDPISEHNRLYWYRQTLGQGPEFLTYFQNEAQLEKSRLLSDRFSAERPKGSFSTLEIQRTEQGDSAMYLCSSSDTSGRRDYEQYFGPGTRLTVT.

V gene TRBV19 combines with J gene TRBJ2-7; 11 bases line up with TRBD2. The CDR3 length is 17 residues. Germline CDR1 LNHDA, CDR2 SQIVND (reference sequence). With V trimmed by 5 bases and J by 4 bases, 13 bases remained unmatched. The CDR3 bases are TGTGCCAGTAGTCCCCGGGGGAATAGCGGGGGGGCGTACGAGCAGTACTTC. Its protein product is CASSPRGNSGGAYEQYF.

The rearrangement joins TRBV19 to TRBJ1-6; D is perhaps TRBD1 (6 bases). The CDR3 spans 13 residues. Trimming removed 3 bases from V and 11 bases from J, with 11 bases in between. From germline, CDR1 is LNHDA and CDR2 SQIVND (reference sequence). CDR3 residues: CASSMGQGPPLHF. DNA for the CDR3: TGTGCCAGTAGTATGGGGCAGGGGCCACCCCTCCACTTT.

This clone was observed once. This chain links TRBV5-1 with TRBJ1-2; tentatively, D is TRBD1 (6 bases). V dropped 0 bases and J dropped 1 base, with 7 bases sitting between them. Germline assignment: CDR1 SGHRS and CDR2 YFSETQ. CDR3 length equals 14 residues. The CDR3 nucleotides are TGCGCCAGCAGCTTGGGGACAGTTAACTATGGCTACACCTTC. It encodes CASSLGTVNYGYTF. The variable domain in full, with the rest retrieved from reference TRBV5-1 and TRBJ1-2, is KAGVTQTPRYLIKTRGQQVTLSCSPISGHRSVSWYQQTPGQGLQFLFEYFSETQRNKGNFPGRFSGRQFSNSRSEMNVSTLELGDSALYLCASSLGTVNYGYTFGSGTRLTVV.

V is TRBV14 and J is TRBJ2-4; 7 bases agree with TRBD2. The CDR3 spans 11 residues. V lost 5 bases and J lost 8; bases outside the gene matches: 0. Germline V gene data show CDR1 as SGHDN and CDR2 as FVKESK. The CDR3 loop reads CASSGGDIQYF. The DNA for the CDR3 is TGTGCCAGCAGCGGGGGGGACATTCAGTACTTC.

This clone came up a few times. The genes are TRBV4-1 and TRBJ2-7; 9 bases are a match to TRBD2. The CDR3 runs to 14 residues. V lost 3 bases to trimming and J lost 2 bases; unmatched junction nucleotides: 2. Per the germline V gene, CDR1 is MGHRA and CDR2 is YSYEKL. CDR3 coding DNA: TGCGCCAGCAGCCAGACTAGCGGAACCTACGAGCAGTACTTC. Protein product: CASSQTSGTYEQYF.

The chain employs TRBV18 and TRBJ2-7, with 8 positions matching TRBD1. This CDR3 is built from 14 residues. Germline V CDR1 and CDR2: KGHSH, LQKENI. J gave up 6 bases and V 2 bases, and 6 bases lay outside the gene matches. CDR3 nucleotide sequence: TGTGCCAGCTCACCAGGACAGGGAACGGGCGAGCAGTACTTC. Its translation: CASSPGQGTGEQYF.

This chain joins TRBV7-6 and TRBJ2-6; 8 nucleotides align to TRBD1. There are 15 residues in the CDR3. With V trimmed by 5 bases and J by 4 bases, 4 bases remained unmatched. CDR1 and CDR2 (germline): SGHVS, FNYEAQ. Here the CDR3 reads CASSGRGQGANVLTF. As DNA, the CDR3 is TGTGCCAGCAGCGGCAGGGGGCAGGGGGCCAACGTCCTGACTTTC.

This clone was counted a few times. This chain links TRBV6-6 with TRBJ2-2; 7 bases line up with TRBD1. The length of the CDR3 is 14 residues. V was clipped by 6 bases and J by 3 bases; unmatched bases: 4. Germline loops: CDR1 MNHNY, CDR2 SVGAGI (reference sequence). CDR3 sequence reads: CASRITGDTGELFF. The CDR3 DNA follows: TGTGCCAGCAGAATCACAGGGGACACCGGGGAGCTGTTTTTT.

J is TRBJ1-2 and V is TRBV7-9, with TRBD1 identical over 7 bases. The CDR3 has 14 amino acids. Germline V gives CDR1 SEHNR, CDR2 FQNEAQ (reference sequence). The V gene end was trimmed by 6 bases and the J gene end by 8 bases; junction bases not matched to a gene: 12. In DNA, the CDR3 is TGTGCCAGCAGTGAGGACAGGACCCTCGGCGGCTACACCTTC. Protein product: CASSEDRTLGGYTF.

The V call is TRBV28, the J call TRBJ2-7; the D gene is possibly TRBD2 (6 bases). CDR3 length equals 14 residues. Trimming stripped 6 bases from V and 3 bases from J, with 15 bases between. CDR1 and CDR2 (germline): MDHEN, SYDVKM. The CDR3 DNA sequence: TGTGCCAGCAGATTCACCGGGACTGGCTACGAGCAGTACTTC. Amino acid sequence: CASRFTGTGYEQYF. The whole variable domain, remainder taken from reference TRBV28 and TRBJ2-7, is DVKVTQSSRYLVKRTGEKVFLECVQDMDHENMFWYRQDPGLGLRLIYFSYDVKMKEKGDIPEGYSVSREKKERFSLILESASTNQTSMYLCASRFTGTGYEQYFGPGTRLTVT.

This clone was observed once. The gene calls are TRBV19 and TRBJ2-7; 9 nucleotides line up with TRBD1. The CDR3 spans 14 residues. The junction had 4 bases not matched to a gene; V was cut back by 6 bases and J by 1 base. Germline V gene lookup returns CDR1 LNHDA and CDR2 SQIVND (reference sequence). This chain's CDR3 is CASSTGTGSYEQYF. The CDR3 coding sequence is TGTGCCAGTAGCACCGGGACAGGGTCCTACGAGCAGTACTTC.

This clone was found a few times. This rearrangement joins TRBV6-5 to TRBJ2-7; 7 bases agree with TRBD1. V lost 4 bases to trimming and J lost 6 bases; unmatched junction nucleotides: 6. The CDR3 contains 13 residues. The germline gives CDR1 MNHEY, CDR2 SVGAGI. CDR3 loop: CASSLTNRGEQYF. The CDR3 DNA follows: TGTGCCAGCAGTTTAACAAACAGGGGCGAGCAGTACTTC.

Details on this clone: The same CDR3 arises from other DNA sequences in this sample as well. This sequence joins TRBV4-1 and TRBJ1-5; tentative D call: TRBD1 (5 bases). The CDR3 is 13 amino acids. Germline CDR1 and CDR2: MGHRA and YSYEKL. The germline V and J ends were trimmed by 8 bases and 4 bases, with 12 bases remaining between them. CDR3: CASSPGGNQPQHF. CDR3 nucleotides: TGCGCCAGCTCCCCGGGGGGGAATCAGCCCCAGCATTTT.

V and J are TRBV9 and TRBJ1-2; no clear D. The germline gives CDR1 SGDLS, CDR2 YYNGEE. Trimming cost V 1 base and J 0 bases, with 4 bases left between them. The CDR3 contains 13 residues. Here the CDR3 reads CASSVLSNYGYTF. CDR3 DNA: TGTGCCAGCAGCGTACTCTCTAACTATGGCTACACCTTC.

The V and J genes are TRBV29-1 and TRBJ2-1; 8 nucleotides line up with TRBD1. CDR1 is SQVTM, CDR2 ANQGSEA, per germline. The CDR3 contains 13 residues. Trimming removed 2 bases from V and 9 bases from J; junction bases left unmatched: 6. The CDR3 DNA sequence: TGCAGCGTTGAATTGCGACAGGGGACTGAGCAGTTCTTC. Protein sequence: CSVELRQGTEQFF.

J is TRBJ2-1 and V is TRBV25-1, with D perhaps TRBD2 (6 bases). This CDR3 has 15 residues. The germline gives CDR1 MGHDK, CDR2 SYGVNS. Trimming left V 6 bases short and J 3 bases short, with 15 bases between. CDR3 loop: CASRTPGRGYNEQFF. CDR3 nucleotides: TGTGCCAGCAGGACCCCAGGGCGGGGCTACAATGAGCAGTTCTTC.

V is TRBV14 and J is TRBJ1-6, with 7 positions matching TRBD1. J was trimmed by 4 bases and V by 1 base; bases with no gene match: 1. The CDR3 covers 15 residues. Germline V gene lookup returns CDR1 SGHDN and CDR2 FVKESK. CDR3 sequence: CASSQGGQYNSPLHF. Written as DNA, the CDR3 is TGTGCCAGCAGCCAAGGGGGACAGTATAATTCACCCCTCCACTTT.

The gene calls are TRBV14 and TRBJ2-4; TRBD2 might be the D (6 bases). The CDR3 contains 20 residues. V dropped 0 bases and J dropped 1 base, with 22 bases sitting between them. Per the germline V gene, CDR1 is SGHDN and CDR2 is FVKESK. The CDR3 DNA reads TGTGCCAGCAGCCAAGAGAGGCTAGCGCAATTCACAATGGCCAAAAACATTCAGTACTTC. This gives the protein CASSQERLAQFTMAKNIQYF. The variable domain in full, completed from reference TRBV14 and TRBJ2-4, reads EAGVTQFPSHSVIEKGQTVTLRCDPISGHDNLYWYRRVMGKEIKFLLHFVKESKQDESGMPNNRFLAERTGGTYSTLKVQPAELEDSGVYFCASSQERLAQFTMAKNIQYFGAGTRLSVL.